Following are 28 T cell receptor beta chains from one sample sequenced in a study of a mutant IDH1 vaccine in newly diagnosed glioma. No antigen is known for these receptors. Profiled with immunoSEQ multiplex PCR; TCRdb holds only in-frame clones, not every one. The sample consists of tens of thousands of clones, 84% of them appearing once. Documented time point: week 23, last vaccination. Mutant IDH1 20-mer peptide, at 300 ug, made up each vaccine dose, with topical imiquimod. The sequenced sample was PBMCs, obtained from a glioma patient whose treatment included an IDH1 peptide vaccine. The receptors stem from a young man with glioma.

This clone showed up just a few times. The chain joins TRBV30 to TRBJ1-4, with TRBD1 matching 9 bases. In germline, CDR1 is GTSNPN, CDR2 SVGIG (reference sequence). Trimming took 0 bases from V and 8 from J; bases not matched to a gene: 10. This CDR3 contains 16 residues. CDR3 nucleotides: TGTGCCTGGAGTGTGTTTTGGGGACAGGGTTCGGAAAAACTGTTTTTT. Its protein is CAWSVFWGQGSEKLFF.

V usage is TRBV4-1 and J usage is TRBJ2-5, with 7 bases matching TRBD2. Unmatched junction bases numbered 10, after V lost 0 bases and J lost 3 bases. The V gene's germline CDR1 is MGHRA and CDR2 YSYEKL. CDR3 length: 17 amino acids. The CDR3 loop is CASSQDKGLGGKETQYF. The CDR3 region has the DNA TGCGCCAGCAGCCAAGATAAGGGACTGGGGGGGAAAGAGACCCAGTACTTC.

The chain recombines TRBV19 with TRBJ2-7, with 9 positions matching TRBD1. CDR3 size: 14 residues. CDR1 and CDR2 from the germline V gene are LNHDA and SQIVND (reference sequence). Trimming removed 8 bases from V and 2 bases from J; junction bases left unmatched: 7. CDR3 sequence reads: CASAPGTGTYEQYF. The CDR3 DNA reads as TGTGCCAGTGCCCCCGGGACAGGGACCTACGAGCAGTACTTC.

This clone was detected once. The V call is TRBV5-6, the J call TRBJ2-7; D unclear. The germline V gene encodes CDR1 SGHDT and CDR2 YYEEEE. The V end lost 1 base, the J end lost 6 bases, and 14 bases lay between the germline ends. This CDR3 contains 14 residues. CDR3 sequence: CASSLPPDFGEQYF. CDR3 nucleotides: TGTGCCAGCAGCTTGCCGCCGGATTTCGGCGAGCAGTACTTC.

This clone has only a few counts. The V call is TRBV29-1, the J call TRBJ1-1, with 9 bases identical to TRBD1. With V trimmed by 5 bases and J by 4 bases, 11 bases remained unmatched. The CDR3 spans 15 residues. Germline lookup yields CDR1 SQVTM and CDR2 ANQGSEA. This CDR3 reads CSVRTGGGRSTEAFF. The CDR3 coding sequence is TGCAGCGTTCGAACAGGGGGCGGGAGGAGCACTGAAGCTTTCTTT.

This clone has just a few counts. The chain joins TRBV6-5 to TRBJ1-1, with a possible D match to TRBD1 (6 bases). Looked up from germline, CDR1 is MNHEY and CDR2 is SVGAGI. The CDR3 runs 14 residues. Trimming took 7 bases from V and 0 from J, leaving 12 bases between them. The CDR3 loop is CASKGGPLNTEAFF. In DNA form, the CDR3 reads TGTGCCAGCAAGGGGGGCCCATTGAACACTGAAGCTTTCTTT.

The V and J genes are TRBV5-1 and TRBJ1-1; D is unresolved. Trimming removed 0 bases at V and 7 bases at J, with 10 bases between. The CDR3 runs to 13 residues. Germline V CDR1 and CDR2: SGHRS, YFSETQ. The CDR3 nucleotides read TGCGCCAGCAGCTTGGCTTTCAGCGGTGAAGCTTTCTTT. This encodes CASSLAFSGEAFF. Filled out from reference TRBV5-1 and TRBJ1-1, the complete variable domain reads KAGVTQTPRYLIKTRGQQVTLSCSPISGHRSVSWYQQTPGQGLQFLFEYFSETQRNKGNFPGRFSGRQFSNSRSEMNVSTLELGDSALYLCASSLAFSGEAFFGQGTRLTVV.

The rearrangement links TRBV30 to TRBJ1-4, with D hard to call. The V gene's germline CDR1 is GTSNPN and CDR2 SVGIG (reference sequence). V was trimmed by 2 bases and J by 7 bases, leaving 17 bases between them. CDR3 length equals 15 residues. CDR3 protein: CAWSSNRLLGEKLFF. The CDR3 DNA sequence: TGTGCCTGGAGTTCGAATAGGCTCTTGGGTGAAAAACTGTTTTTT.

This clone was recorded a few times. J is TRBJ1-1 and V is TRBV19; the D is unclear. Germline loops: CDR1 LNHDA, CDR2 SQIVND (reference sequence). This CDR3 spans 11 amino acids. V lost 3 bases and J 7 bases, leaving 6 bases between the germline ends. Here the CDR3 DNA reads TGTGCCAGTAGTATTGGGAGTGAAGCTTTCTTT. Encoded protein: CASSIGSEAFF.

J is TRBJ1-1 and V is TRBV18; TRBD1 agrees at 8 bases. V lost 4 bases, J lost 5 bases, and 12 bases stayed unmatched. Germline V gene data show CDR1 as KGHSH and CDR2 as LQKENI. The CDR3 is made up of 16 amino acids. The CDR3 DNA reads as TGTGCCAGCTCACTTAGGACAGGGAGAAGGGAGACTGAAGCTTTCTTT. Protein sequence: CASSLRTGRRETEAFF.

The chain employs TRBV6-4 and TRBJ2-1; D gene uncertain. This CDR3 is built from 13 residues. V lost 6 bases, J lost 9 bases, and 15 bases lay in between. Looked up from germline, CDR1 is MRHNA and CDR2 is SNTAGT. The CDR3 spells CASSRERWGEQFF. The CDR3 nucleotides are TGTGCCAGCAGCCGTGAAAGGTGGGGTGAGCAGTTCTTC.

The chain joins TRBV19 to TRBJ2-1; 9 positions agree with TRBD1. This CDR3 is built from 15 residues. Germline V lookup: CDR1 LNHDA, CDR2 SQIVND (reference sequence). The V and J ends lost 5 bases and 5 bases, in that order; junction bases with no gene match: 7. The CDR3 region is CASSSRDRVNNEQFF. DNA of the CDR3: TGTGCCAGTAGTTCCCGGGACAGGGTTAACAATGAGCAGTTCTTC.

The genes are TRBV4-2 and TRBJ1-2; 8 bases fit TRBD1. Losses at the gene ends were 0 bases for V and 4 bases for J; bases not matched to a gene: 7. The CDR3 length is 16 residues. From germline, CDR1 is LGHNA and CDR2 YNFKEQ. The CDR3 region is CASSQDPTRGPYGYTF. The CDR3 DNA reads TGTGCCAGCAGCCAAGACCCCACCAGGGGGCCCTATGGCTACACCTTC.

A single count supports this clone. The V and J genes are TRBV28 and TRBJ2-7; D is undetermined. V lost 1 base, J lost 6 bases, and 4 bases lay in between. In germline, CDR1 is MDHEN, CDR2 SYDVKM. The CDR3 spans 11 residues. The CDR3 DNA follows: TGTGCCAGCAGTTTATTCGGCGAGCAGTACTTC. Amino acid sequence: CASSLFGEQYF.

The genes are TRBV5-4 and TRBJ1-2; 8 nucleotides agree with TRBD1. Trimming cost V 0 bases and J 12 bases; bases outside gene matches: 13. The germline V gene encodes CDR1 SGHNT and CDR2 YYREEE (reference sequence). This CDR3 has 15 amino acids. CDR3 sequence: CASSLGTGSWGGNTF. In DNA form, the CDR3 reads TGTGCCAGCAGCTTGGGGACAGGGAGTTGGGGTGGGAACACCTTC.

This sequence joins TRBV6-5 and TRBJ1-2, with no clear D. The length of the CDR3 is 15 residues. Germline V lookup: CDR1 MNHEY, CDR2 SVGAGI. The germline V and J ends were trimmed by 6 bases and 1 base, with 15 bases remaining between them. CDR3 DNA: TGTGCCAGCAGATTAGGACGGTTCCTTAACTATGGCTACACCTTC. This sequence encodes CASRLGRFLNYGYTF.

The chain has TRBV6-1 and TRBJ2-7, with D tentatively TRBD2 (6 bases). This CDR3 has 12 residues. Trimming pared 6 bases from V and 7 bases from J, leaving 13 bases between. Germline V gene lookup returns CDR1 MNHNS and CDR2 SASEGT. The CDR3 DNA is TGTGCCAGCAGCGCGGGGTTAGGGGAGCAGTACTTC. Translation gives CASSAGLGEQYF.

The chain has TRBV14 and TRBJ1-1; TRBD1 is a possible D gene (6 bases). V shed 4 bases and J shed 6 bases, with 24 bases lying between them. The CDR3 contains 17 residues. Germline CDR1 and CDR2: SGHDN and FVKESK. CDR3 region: CASSLHRDTSFTPEAFF. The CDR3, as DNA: TGTGCCAGCAGCCTGCACCGGGACACATCCTTTACACCTGAAGCTTTCTTT.

The CDR3 region has the DNA TGTGCCAGTAGTATAGAGACAGGGGTACTCTACGAGCAGTACTTC. This encodes CASSIETGVLYEQYF. The V and J genes are TRBV19 and TRBJ2-7; 8 bases agree with TRBD1. CDR1 and CDR2 from the germline V gene are LNHDA and SQIVND (reference sequence). Trimming at V came to 0 bases and at J to 3 bases, leaving 4 bases not matched to a gene. The CDR3 covers 15 residues.

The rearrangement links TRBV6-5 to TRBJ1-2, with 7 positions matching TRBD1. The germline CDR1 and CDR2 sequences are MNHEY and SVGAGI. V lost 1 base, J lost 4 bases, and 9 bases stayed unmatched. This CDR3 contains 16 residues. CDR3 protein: CASSYLKGAVSYGYTF. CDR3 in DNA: TGTGCCAGCAGTTACTTGAAGGGGGCCGTCTCCTATGGCTACACCTTC.

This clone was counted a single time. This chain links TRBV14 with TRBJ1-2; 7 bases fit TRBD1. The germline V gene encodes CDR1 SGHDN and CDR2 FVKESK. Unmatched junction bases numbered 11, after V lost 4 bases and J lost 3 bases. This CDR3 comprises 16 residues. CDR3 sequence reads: CASSRPGGGGYYGYTF. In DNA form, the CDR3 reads TGTGCCAGCAGCCGGCCCGGTGGAGGGGGCTACTATGGCTACACCTTC.

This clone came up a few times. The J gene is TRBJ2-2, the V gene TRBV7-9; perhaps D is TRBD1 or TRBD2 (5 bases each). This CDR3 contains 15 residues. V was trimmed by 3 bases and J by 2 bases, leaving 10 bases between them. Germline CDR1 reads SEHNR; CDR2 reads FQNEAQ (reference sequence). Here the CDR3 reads CASSFTRGNTGELFF. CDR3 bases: TGTGCCAGCAGCTTTACCCGGGGCAACACCGGGGAGCTGTTTTTT.

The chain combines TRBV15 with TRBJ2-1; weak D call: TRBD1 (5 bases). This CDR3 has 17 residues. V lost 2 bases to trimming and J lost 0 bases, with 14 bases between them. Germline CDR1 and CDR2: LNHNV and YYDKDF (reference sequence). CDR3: CATSRSPGAASYNEQFF. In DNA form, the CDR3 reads TGTGCCACCAGCAGATCTCCTGGGGCCGCCTCCTACAATGAGCAGTTCTTC. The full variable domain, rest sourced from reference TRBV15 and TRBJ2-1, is DAMVIQNPRYQVTQFGKPVTLSCSQTLNHNVMYWYQQKSSQAPKLLFHYYDKDFNNEADTPDNFQSRRPNTSFCFLDIRSPGLGDTAMYLCATSRSPGAASYNEQFFGPGTRLTVL.

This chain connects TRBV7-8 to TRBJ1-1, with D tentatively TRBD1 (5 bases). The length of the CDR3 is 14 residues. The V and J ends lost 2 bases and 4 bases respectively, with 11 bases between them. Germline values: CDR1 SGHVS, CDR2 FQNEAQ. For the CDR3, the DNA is TGTGCCAGCAGCTTAATGGGGGGAGGCACTGAAGCTTTCTTT. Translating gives CASSLMGGGTEAFF.

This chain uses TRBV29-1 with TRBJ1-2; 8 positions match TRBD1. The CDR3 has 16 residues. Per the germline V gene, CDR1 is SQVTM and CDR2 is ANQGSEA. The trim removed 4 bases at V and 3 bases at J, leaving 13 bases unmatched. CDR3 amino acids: CSVGNPLTGDHYGYTF. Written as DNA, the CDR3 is TGCAGCGTTGGAAACCCACTGACAGGGGACCACTATGGCTACACCTTC.

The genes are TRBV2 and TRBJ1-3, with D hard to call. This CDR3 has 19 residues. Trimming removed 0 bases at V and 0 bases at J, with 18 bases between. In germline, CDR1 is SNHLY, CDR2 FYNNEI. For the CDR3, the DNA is TGTGCCAGCAGTGAAGCGCTTAGGGTCGACAAGAGCTCTGGAAACACCATATATTTT. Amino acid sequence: CASSEALRVDKSSGNTIYF.

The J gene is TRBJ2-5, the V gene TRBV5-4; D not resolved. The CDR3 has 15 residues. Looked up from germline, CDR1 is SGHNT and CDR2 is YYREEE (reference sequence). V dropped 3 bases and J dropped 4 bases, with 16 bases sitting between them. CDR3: CASSSPSGRGETQYF. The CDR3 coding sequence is TGTGCCAGCAGCTCCCCATCAGGCCGCGGAGAGACCCAGTACTTC.

CDR3 amino acids: CATSRGVFTDRKNTEAFF. The CDR3 DNA sequence: TGTGCCACCAGCAGAGGTGTTTTTACGGACAGAAAAAACACTGAAGCTTTCTTT. The chain is built from TRBV15 and TRBJ1-1, with D possibly TRBD1 on 6 matching bases. The CDR3 spans 18 residues. The V gene's germline CDR1 is LNHNV and CDR2 YYDKDF (reference sequence). Trimming took off 1 base at V and 2 bases at J, with 20 bases between the two ends.